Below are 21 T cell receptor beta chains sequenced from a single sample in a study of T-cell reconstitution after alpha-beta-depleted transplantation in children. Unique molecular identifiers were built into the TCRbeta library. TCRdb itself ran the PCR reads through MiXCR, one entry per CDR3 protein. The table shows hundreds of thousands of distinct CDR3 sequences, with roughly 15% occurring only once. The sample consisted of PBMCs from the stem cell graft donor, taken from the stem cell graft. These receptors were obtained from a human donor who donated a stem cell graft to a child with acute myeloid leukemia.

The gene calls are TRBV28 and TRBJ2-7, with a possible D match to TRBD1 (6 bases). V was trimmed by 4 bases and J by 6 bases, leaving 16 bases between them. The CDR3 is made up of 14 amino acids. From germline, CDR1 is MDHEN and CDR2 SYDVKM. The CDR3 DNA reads TGTGCCAGCAGTTCCTACGTGACAGGAGGCGAGCAGTACGTC. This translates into CASSSYVTGGEQYV.

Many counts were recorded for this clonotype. CDR3 in amino acids: CASSRLAGGHNEQFF. Here the CDR3 DNA reads TGTGCCAGCAGCCGACTAGCGGGGGGCCACAATGAGCAGTTCTTC. This chain links TRBV6-2 or TRBV6-3 with TRBJ2-1, with 13 bases matching TRBD2. The J segment lost 5 bases and the V segment lost 6 bases, leaving 4 bases of the junction unmatched. Germline CDR1 MNHEY, CDR2 SVGEGT. The CDR3 loop spans 15 amino acids.

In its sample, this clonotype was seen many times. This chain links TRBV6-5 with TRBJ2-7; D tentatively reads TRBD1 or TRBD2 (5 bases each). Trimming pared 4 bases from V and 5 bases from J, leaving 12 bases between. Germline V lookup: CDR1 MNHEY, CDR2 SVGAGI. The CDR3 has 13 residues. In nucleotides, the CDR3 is TGTGCCAGCAGTTTGGGGACCGTGAACGAGCAGTACTTC. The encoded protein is CASSLGTVNEQYF.

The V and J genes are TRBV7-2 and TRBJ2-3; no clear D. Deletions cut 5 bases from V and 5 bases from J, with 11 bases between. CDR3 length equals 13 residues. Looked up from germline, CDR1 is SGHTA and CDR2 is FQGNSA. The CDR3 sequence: CASSPDWGDTQYF. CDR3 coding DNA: TGTGCCAGCAGCCCCGATTGGGGAGATACGCAGTATTTT.

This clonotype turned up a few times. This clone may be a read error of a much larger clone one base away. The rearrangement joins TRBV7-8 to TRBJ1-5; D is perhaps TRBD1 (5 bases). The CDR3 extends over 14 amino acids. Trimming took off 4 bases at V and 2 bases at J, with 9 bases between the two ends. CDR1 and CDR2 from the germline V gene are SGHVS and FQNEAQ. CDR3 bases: TGTGCCAGCAGCTCGACAGAGGGCAATCAGCCCCAGCATTTT. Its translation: CASSSTEGNQPQHF.

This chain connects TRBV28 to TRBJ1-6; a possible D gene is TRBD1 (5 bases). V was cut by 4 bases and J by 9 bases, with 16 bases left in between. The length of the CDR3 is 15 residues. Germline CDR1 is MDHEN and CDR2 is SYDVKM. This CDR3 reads CASSSWASGGSPLHF. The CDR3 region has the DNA TGTGCCAGCAGTTCTTGGGCCTCTGGGGGTTCACCCCTCCACTTT.

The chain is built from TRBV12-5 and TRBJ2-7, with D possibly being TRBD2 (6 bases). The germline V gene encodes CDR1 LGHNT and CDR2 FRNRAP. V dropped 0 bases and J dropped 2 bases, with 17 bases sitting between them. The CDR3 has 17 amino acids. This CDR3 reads CASGLVVQRGSTYEQYF. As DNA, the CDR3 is TGTGCTAGTGGTTTGGTAGTCCAACGGGGGAGTACCTACGAGCAGTACTTC.

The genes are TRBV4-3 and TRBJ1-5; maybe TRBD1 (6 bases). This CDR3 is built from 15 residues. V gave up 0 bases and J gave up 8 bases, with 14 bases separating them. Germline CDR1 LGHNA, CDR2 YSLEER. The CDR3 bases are TGCGCCAGCAGCCAAGATCTGCGGGGGGCTAAGCCCCAGCATTTT. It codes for CASSQDLRGAKPQHF.

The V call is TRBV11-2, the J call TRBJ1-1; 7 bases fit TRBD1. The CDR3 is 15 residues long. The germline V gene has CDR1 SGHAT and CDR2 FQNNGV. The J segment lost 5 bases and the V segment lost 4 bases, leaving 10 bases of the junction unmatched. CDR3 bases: TGTGCCAGCAGCTGGAACAGGGGAGGAAAAACTGAAGCTTTCTTT. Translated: CASSWNRGGKTEAFF.

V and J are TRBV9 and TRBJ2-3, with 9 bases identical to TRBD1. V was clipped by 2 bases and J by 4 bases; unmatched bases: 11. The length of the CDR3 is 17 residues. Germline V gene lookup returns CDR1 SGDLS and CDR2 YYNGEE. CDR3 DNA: TGTGCCAGCAGCGTTCCCCGACAGGGGGGCGAGGCAGATACGCAGTATTTT. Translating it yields CASSVPRQGGEADTQYF.

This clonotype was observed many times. CDR3 coding DNA: TGCAGTGCTAGCGCTCTTCAAGAGACCCAGTACTTC. Its protein is CSASALQETQYF. The chain uses TRBV20-1 and TRBJ2-5; D is unresolved. Trimming cost V 3 bases and J 2 bases, with 7 bases left between them. The CDR3 contains 12 residues. Germline assignment: CDR1 DFQATT and CDR2 SNEGSKA (reference sequence).

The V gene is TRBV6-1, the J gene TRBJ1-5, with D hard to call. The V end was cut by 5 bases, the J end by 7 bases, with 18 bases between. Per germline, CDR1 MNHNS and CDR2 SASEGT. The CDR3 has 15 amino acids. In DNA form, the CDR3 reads TGTGCCAGCAGTACCCTCTCCCCTACCATGCAGCCCCAGCATTTT. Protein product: CASSTLSPTMQPQHF.

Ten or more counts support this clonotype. CDR3 sequence: CSANRDSQAFF. CDR3 coding DNA: TGCAGTGCGAACCGGGACAGTCAAGCTTTCTTT. The chain is built from TRBV20-1 and TRBJ1-1; the match to TRBD1 covers 7 bases. Germline CDR1 and CDR2: DFQATT and SNEGSKA (reference sequence). The J segment lost 9 bases and the V segment lost 6 bases, leaving 7 bases of the junction unmatched. The CDR3 is 11 amino acids.

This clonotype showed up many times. The DNA of the CDR3 is TGCGCCAGCAGCCTGGGACAGGGGGAAGCAGATACGCAGTATTTT. Translation: CASSLGQGEADTQYF. The J gene is TRBJ2-3, the V gene TRBV5-1; 11 bases line up with TRBD1. Germline lookup yields CDR1 SGHRS and CDR2 YFSETQ. The CDR3 runs 15 residues. V lost 4 bases to trimming and J lost 4 bases; unmatched junction nucleotides: 5.

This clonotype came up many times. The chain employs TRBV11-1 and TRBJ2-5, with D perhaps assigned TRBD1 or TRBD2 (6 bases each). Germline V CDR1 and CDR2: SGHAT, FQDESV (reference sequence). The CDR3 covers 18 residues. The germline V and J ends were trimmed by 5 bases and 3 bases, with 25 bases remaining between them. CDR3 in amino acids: CASSPSGAETGQKETQYF. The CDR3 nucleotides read TGTGCCAGCAGCCCTTCGGGGGCCGAAACAGGACAGAAAGAGACCCAGTACTTC.

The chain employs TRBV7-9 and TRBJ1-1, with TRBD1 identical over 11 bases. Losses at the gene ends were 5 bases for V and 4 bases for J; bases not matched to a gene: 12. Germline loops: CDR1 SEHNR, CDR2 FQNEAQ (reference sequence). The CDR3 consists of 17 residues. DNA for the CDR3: TGTGCCAGCAGCAAGGACAGGGGGCCAAGGTTGGTCACTGAAGCTTTCTTT. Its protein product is CASSKDRGPRLVTEAFF.

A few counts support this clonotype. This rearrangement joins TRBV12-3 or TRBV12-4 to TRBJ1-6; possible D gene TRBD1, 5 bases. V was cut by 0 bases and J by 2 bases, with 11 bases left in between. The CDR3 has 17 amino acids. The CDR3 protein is CASSLAGGGAYNSPLHF. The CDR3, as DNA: TGTGCCAGCAGTTTAGCGGGCGGGGGTGCCTATAATTCACCCCTCCACTTT.

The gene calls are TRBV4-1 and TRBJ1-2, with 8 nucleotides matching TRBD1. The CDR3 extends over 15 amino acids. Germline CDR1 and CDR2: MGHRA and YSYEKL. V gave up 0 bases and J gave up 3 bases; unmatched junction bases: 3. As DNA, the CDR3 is TGCGCCAGCAGCCAAGACCGGACAGGGTACTATGGCTACACCTTC. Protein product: CASSQDRTGYYGYTF.

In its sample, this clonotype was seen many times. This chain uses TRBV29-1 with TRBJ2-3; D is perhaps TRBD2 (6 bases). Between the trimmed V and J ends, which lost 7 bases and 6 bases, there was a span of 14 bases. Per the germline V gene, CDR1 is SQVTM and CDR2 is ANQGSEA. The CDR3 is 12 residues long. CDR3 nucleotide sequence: TGCAGCGGCCAAGTCGGAGGGGATACGCAGTATTTT. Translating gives CSGQVGGDTQYF.

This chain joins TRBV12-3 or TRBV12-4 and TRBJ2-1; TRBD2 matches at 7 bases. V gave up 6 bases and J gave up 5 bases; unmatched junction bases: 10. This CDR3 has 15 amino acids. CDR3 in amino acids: CASSPELAANNEQFF. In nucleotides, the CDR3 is TGTGCCAGCAGCCCCGAGCTAGCGGCAAACAATGAGCAGTTCTTC.

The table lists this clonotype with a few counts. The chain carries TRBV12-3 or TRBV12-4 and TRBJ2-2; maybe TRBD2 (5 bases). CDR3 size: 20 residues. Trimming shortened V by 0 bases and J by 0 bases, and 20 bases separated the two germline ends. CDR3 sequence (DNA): TGTGCCAGCAGTTTAGCCTCTAGCCGTCCAGGACCGGCGAACACCGGGGAGCTGTTTTTT. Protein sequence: CASSLASSRPGPANTGELFF.